The clone carrying this T cell receptor (beta chain) was observed many times. Its antigen is not identified. This entry is derived from a study of post-analysis software for immune sequencing data. On the study more broadly: Relapsing-remitting, secondary progressive and progressive-relapsing forms of multiple sclerosis all featured among disease courses. Study-wide findings and caveats: For normalized Chao1 diversity, multiple sclerosis patients scored significantly lower than controls did.

TCR beta cDNA libraries had unique molecular identifiers. A single record per CDR3 protein comes from TCRdb applying MiXCR to the PCR reads. The sample records hundreds of thousands of distinct CDR3 sequences, roughly a third being singletons. Material for sequencing was blood. The receptor's source is a girl between 10 and 17 years old with multiple sclerosis.

CDR3 protein: CASTTPTRTIRTQYF. For the CDR3, the DNA is TGTGCCAGCACCACCCCGACCCGGACTATTCGGACCCAGTACTTC. This chain links TRBV5-6 with TRBJ2-5; possible D gene TRBD2, 6 bases. CDR1 and CDR2 (germline): SGHDT, YYEEEE. The CDR3 covers 15 residues. Trimming cost V 6 bases and J 7 bases, with 22 bases left between them.